The 3 T cell receptor beta chains below were found in one sample sequenced in a study of Tregs in tolerant kidney transplant recipients. Profiled with immunoSEQ multiplex PCR; TCRdb holds only in-frame clones, not every one. This table has around 70,000 clones, roughly 92% appearing once. The input for sequencing was CD8+ T cells from blood, taken before the transplant. The receptors were gathered from a human donor who received a combined kidney and bone marrow transplant.

V usage is TRBV7-8 and J usage is TRBJ2-7, with TRBD2 matching over 8 bases. The CDR3 runs 13 residues. Trimming at V came to 5 bases and at J to 3 bases, leaving 3 bases not matched to a gene. Looked up from germline, CDR1 is SGHVS and CDR2 is FQNEAQ. The DNA of the CDR3 is TGTGCCAGCAGCGAGAGCGGGAGCTACGAGCAGTACTTC. It encodes CASSESGSYEQYF.

The chain couples TRBV4-1 to TRBJ2-7, with D possibly matching TRBD1 (5 bases). The germline CDR1 and CDR2 sequences are MGHRA and YSYEKL. The V gene lost 1 base and the J gene lost 2 bases, with 18 bases spanning the gap. The CDR3 is made up of 17 amino acids. DNA for the CDR3: TGCGCCAGCAGCCAAGCCCCTAAGGGGCCAAGGGCCTACGAGCAGTACTTC. Translated: CASSQAPKGPRAYEQYF.

The chain uses TRBV9 and TRBJ1-2; TRBD1 is a possible D gene (5 bases). The length of the CDR3 is 16 residues. Germline CDR1 SGDLS, CDR2 YYNGEE. V dropped 3 bases and J dropped 5 bases, with 20 bases sitting between them. CDR3 protein: CASSAHERTRAYGYTF. The CDR3 DNA is TGTGCCAGCAGCGCCCACGAGAGGACAAGGGCATATGGCTACACCTTC.